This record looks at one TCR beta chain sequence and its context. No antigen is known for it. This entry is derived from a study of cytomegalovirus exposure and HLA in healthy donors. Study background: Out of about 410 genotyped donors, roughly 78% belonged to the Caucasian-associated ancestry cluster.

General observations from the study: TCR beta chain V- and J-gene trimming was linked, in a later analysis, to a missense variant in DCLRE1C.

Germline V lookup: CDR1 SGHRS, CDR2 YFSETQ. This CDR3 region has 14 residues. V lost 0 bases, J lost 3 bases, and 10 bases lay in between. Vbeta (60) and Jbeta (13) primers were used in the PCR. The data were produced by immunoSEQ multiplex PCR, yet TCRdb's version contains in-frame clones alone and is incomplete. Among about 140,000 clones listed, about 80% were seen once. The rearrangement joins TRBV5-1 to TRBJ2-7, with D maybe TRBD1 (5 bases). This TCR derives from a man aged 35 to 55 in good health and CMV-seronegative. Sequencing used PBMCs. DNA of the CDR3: TGCGCCAGCAGCTTGGGACTCAGGGACTACGAGCAGTACTTC. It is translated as CASSLGLRDYEQYF. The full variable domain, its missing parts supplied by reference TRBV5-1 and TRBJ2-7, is KAGVTQTPRYLIKTRGQQVTLSCSPISGHRSVSWYQQTPGQGLQFLFEYFSETQRNKGNFPGRFSGRQFSNSRSEMNVSTLELGDSALYLCASSLGLRDYEQYFGPGTRLTVT.